Detailed here is one T cell receptor beta chain. Per the study methods: How many nucleated cells were present was estimated from reference gene primer amplification. Measured with immunoSEQ multiplex PCR; TCRdb has only the in-frame clones, and not every one. V, J and clone size are those of that table, while D and trimming were read from the DNA. The data contain about 240,000 clones, about 86% of them seen just once; the ten biggest clones take up 6.2%. The CDR3 covers 16 residues. Trimming took 3 bases from V and 7 from J; bases not matched to a gene: 10. Germline-derived CDR1 and CDR2 are SGHRS and YFSETQ. This entry is derived from a study of blood T cell repertoires in COVID-19. Study in general: In each case, the material was cDNA or gDNA derived from T cells, B-cell-depleted T cells, or PBMCs.

The J gene is TRBJ2-1, the V gene TRBV5-1; TRBD1 aligns across 10 bases. The sequencing input was peripheral blood. This TCR was recovered from a man aged 60 to 75 with acute or convalescent COVID-19. The CDR3 loop reads CASSWDLTGGFNEQFF. CDR3 coding DNA: TGCGCCAGCAGCTGGGATTTGACAGGGGGCTTTAATGAGCAGTTCTTC.